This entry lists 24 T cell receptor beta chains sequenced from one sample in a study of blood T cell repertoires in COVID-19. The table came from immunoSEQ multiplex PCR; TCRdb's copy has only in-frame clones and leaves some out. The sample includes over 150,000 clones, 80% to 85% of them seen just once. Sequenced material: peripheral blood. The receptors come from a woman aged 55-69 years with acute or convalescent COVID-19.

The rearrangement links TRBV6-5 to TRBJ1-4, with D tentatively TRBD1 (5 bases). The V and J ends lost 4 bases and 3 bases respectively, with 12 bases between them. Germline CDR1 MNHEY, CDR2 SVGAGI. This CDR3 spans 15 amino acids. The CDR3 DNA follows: TGTGCCAGCAGTTTGCAAGGGGCGGCTAATGAAAAACTGTTTTTT. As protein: CASSLQGAANEKLFF.

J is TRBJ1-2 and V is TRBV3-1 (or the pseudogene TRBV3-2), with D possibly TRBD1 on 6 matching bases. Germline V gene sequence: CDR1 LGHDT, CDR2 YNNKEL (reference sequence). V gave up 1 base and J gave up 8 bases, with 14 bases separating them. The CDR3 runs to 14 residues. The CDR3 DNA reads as TGTGCCAGCAGCCAAGGCATACAGGGAAAGGGCTACACCTTC. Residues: CASSQGIQGKGYTF.

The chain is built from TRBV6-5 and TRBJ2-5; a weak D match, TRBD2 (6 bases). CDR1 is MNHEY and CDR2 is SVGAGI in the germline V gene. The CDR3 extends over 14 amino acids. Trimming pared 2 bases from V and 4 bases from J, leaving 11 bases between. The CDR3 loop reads CASSYGGVGETQYF. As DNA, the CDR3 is TGTGCCAGCAGTTACGGAGGGGTCGGAGAGACCCAGTACTTC.

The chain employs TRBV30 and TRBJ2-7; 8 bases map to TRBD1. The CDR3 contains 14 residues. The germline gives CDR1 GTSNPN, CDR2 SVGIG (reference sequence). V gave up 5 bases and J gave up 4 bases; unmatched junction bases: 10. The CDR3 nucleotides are TGTGCCTGGTCCTACAGGGGGAGGACTTACGAGCAGTACTTC. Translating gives CAWSYRGRTYEQYF.

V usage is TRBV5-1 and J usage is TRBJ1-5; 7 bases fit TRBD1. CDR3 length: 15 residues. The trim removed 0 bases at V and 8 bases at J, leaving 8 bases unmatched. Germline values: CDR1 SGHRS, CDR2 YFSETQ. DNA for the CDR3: TGCGCCAGCAGCTTGGGCGACAGGGATTCGGAGCCCCAGCATTTT. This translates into CASSLGDRDSEPQHF.

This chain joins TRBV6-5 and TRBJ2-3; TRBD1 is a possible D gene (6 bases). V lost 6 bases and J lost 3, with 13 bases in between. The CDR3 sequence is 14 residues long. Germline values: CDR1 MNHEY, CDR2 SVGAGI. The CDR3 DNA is TGTGCCAGCAGCGGCCTAACAGGGACAGATACGCAGTATTTT. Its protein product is CASSGLTGTDTQYF.

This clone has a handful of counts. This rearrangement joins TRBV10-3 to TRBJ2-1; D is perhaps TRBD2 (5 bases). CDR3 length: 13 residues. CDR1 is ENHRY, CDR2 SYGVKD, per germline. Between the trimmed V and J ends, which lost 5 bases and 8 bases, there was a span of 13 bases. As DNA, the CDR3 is TGTGCCATCAGTCGCACTAACGGGGATGAGCAGTTCTTC. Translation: CAISRTNGDEQFF.

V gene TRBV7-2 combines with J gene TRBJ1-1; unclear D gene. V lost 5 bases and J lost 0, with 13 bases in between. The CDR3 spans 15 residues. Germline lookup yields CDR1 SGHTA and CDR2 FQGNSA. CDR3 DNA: TGTGCCAGCAGCGTGAGACGGCGGTTGAACACTGAAGCTTTCTTT. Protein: CASSVRRRLNTEAFF.

CDR3 protein: CAWSRQTTYNSPLHF. CDR3 sequence (DNA): TGTGCCTGGAGTCGACAGACAACCTATAATTCACCCCTCCACTTT. The J gene is TRBJ1-6, the V gene TRBV30, with TRBD1 as a possible D gene (5 bases). CDR1 is GTSNPN, CDR2 SVGIG, per germline (reference sequence). CDR3 length: 15 residues. Trimming cost V 2 bases and J 2 bases, with 10 bases left between them.

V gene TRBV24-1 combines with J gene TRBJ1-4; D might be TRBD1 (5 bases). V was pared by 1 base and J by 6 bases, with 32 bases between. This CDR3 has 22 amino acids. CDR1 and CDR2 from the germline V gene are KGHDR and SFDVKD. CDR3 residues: CATSDLSDRPEEGRMGDEKLFF. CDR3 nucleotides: TGTGCCACCAGTGATTTATCCGACCGCCCGGAGGAGGGGCGTATGGGAGATGAAAAACTGTTTTTT.

DNA for the CDR3: TGTGCCAGCAGTACCCCGCGAGGTGGCTATGGCTACACCTTC. Encoded protein: CASSTPRGGYGYTF. The rearrangement links TRBV6-2 or TRBV6-3 to TRBJ1-2; D not resolved. Germline assignment: CDR1 MNHEY and CDR2 SVGEGT. The CDR3 extends over 14 amino acids. V lost 5 bases and J lost 4, with 14 bases in between.

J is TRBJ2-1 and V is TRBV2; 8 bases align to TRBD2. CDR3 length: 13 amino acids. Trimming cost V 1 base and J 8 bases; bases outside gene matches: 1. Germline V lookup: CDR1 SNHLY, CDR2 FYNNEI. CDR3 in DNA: TGTGCCAGCAGTGAAGAACTAGCGGATGAGCAGTTCTTC. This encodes CASSEELADEQFF.

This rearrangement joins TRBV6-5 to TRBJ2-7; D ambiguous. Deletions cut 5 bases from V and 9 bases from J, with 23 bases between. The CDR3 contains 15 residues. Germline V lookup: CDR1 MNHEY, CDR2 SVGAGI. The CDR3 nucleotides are TGTGCCAGCAGTCAAACAGAATATGCGATACACGGGCAGTACTTC. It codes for CASSQTEYAIHGQYF.

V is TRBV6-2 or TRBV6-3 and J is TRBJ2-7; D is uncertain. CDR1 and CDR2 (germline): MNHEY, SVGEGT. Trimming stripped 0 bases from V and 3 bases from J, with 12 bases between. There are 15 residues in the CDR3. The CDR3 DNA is TGTGCCAGCAGTTACTCCCGGCTAGTCAACTACGAGCAGTACTTC. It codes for CASSYSRLVNYEQYF.

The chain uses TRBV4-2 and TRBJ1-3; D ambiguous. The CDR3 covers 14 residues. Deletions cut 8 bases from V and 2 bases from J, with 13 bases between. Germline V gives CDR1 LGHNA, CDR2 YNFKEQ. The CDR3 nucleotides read TGTGCCAGCGCCGGTTCGTACGCTGGAAACACCATATATTTT. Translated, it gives CASAGSYAGNTIYF.

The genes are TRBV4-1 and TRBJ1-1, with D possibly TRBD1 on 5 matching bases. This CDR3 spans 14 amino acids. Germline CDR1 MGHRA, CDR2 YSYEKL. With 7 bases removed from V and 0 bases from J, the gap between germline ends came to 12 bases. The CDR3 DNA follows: TGCGCCAGCACTCTAGGGGTCATGAACACTGAAGCTTTCTTT. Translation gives CASTLGVMNTEAFF.

The CDR3 is CASSLAGTEIYEQYF. The CDR3 DNA sequence: TGTGCCAGCAGCTTGGCTGGGACAGAAATCTACGAGCAGTACTTC. The gene calls are TRBV5-5 and TRBJ2-7, with TRBD1 matching 7 bases. Germline V gene data show CDR1 as SGHKS and CDR2 as YYEKEE (reference sequence). J lost 3 bases, V lost 0 bases, and 6 bases had no gene match. The CDR3 loop spans 15 amino acids. Based on the CDR3 plus reference TRBV5-5 and TRBJ2-7, the full variable domain is DAGVTQSPTHLIKTRGQQVTLRCSPISGHKSVSWYQQVLGQGPQFIFQYYEKEERGRGNFPDRFSARQFPNYSSELNVNALLLGDSALYLCASSLAGTEIYEQYFGPGTRLTVT.

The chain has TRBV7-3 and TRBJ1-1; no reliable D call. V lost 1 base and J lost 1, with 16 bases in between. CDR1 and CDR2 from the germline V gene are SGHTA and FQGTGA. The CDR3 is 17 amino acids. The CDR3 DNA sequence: TGTGCCAGCAGCTTAAGGCAGCCGGGAAGGGCGAACACTGAAGCTTTCTTT. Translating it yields CASSLRQPGRANTEAFF.

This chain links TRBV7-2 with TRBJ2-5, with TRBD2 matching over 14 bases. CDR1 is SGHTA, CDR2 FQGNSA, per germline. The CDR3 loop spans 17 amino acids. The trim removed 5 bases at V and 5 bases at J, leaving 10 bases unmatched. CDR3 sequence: CASSPEGLAGGGETQYF. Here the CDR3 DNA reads TGTGCCAGCAGCCCCGAAGGACTAGCGGGGGGCGGGGAGACCCAGTACTTC.

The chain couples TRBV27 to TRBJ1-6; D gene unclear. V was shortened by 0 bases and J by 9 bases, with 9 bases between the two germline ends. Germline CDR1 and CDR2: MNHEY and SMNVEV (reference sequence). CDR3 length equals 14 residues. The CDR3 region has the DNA TGTGCCAGCAGTTTATCTGGGGAGGGTTCACCCCTCCACTTT. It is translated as CASSLSGEGSPLHF.

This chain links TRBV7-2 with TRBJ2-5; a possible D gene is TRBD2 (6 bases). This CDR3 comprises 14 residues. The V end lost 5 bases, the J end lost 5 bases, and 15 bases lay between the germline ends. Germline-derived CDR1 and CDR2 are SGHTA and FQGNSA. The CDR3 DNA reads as TGTGCCAGCAGCCTCGCCTCGGGGAGGGAGACCCAGTACTTC. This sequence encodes CASSLASGRETQYF. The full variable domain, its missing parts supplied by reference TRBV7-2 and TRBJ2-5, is GAGVSQSPSNKVTEKGKDVELRCDPISGHTALYWYRQSLGQGLEFLIYFQGNSAPDKSGLPSDRFSAERTGGSVSTLTIQRTQQEDSAVYLCASSLASGRETQYFGPGTRLLVL.

CDR3 in DNA: TGTGCCAGCAGTGAAGGGCAGAGGTTGACAGGGCCCTCCTACGAGCAGTACTTC. Protein product: CASSEGQRLTGPSYEQYF. The gene calls are TRBV6-1 and TRBJ2-7, with 7 bases matching TRBD1. J gave up 0 bases and V 1 base, and 12 bases lay outside the gene matches. The CDR3 loop spans 18 amino acids. The V gene's germline CDR1 is MNHNS and CDR2 SASEGT.

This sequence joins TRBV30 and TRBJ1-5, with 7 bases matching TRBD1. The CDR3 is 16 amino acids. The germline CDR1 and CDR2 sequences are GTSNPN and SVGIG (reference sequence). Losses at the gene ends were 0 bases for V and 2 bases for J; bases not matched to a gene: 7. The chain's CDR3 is CAWSVRGLLGNQPQHF. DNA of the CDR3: TGTGCCTGGAGTGTAAGGGGGCTGCTGGGCAATCAGCCCCAGCATTTT.

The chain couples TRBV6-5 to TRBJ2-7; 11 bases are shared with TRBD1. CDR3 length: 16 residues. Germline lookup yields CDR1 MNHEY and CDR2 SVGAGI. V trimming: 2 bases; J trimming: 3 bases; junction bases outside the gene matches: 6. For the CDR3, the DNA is TGTGCCAGCAGTTACCAAGGGACAGGGGGGATCTACGAGCAGTACTTC. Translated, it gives CASSYQGTGGIYEQYF.